The present T cell receptor (beta chain) was sequenced within a study of low-dose radiotherapy and immunotherapy resistance in tumors. Study-wide context: A dose of 300 mg of oral aspirin was taken by patients daily for four cycles from cycle 1 day 1.

TRAV- and TRBV-specific primers were used for first-strand cDNA, which covered alpha and beta chains. PCR amplification of the TCRs was performed with Phusion for 20 to 25 PCR cycles, and it relied on a constant-region primer together with a V-primer adapter. In vitro transcription amplified isolated mRNA. TCRdb itself ran the reads through MiXCR, one entry per CDR3 protein. The table shows 13,000 to 15,000 distinct CDR3 sequences, with roughly 52% occurring only once. The TCR originated in a human donor with advanced metastatic prostate, ovarian, gallbladder or colorectal cancer (not recorded which). This table probably holds off-target reads from a library built for another chain.

The CDR3 region is CASSRAGGAAPVSYEQYF. The CDR3 coding sequence is TGCGCCAGCAGCCGAGCAGGGGGCGCCGCCCCGGTTTCCTACGAGCAGTACTTC. The rearrangement uses TRBV5-1 and TRBJ2-7; 8 bases agree with TRBD1. The CDR3 contains 18 residues. The V gene's germline CDR1 is SGHRS and CDR2 YFSETQ. V trimming: 4 bases; J trimming: 1 base; junction bases outside the gene matches: 16.